A selection of T cell receptor beta chains follows, all from one sample in a study of T cells in localized non-small cell lung cancer. This table comes from immunoSEQ multiplex PCR, and its TCRdb copy is limited to in-frame clones, with some not included. The profile shows about 28,000 clones, 70% to 90% of them singletons. The input for sequencing was peripheral blood, taken before any cancer treatment. Receptors originate from a woman aged 18-49 years with stage I lung adenocarcinoma. CDR3s include the opening cysteine and the closing phenylalanine or tryptophan. Fields, in order: D gene, clone size, V gene, J gene, CDR3 DNA, CDR3 protein. The D gene is left open where the match is weak. Expanded clones are given a class, and other clones once, few, many or no size at all.

>NA|NA|TRBV19|TRBJ1-1
TGTGCCAGTAGTATACCTAATCGGGGGGCGCGCGCTGAAGCTTTCTTT
CASSIPNRGARAEAFF
>TRBD2|NA|TRBV7-9|TRBJ2-5
TGTGCCAGCAGCCCCAGGTTGCTAGCGGGGCGGGAGACCCAGTACTTC
CASSPRLLAGRETQYF
>TRBD2|NA|TRBV10-2|TRBJ2-3
TGCGCCAGCAGTGAGACTAGCGGGAGGTCAGATACGCAGTATTTT
CASSETSGRSDTQYF
>NA|once|TRBV30|TRBJ1-1
TGTGCCTGGAGTAAGGGCACTGAAGCTTTCTTT
CAWSKGTEAFF
>TRBD1|NA|TRBV30|TRBJ1-5
TGTGCCTGGAGCCGACAGGGAGATCAGCCCCAGCATTTT
CAWSRQGDQPQHF
>TRBD2|NA|TRBV6-5|TRBJ2-7
TGTGCCAGCAAATCGAGCGGGAGCCGGGGTGAGCAGTACTTC
CASKSSGSRGEQYF
>NA|NA|TRBV18|TRBJ1-1
TGTGCCAGCTCACCAGTGGGACTGGGAACTGAAGCTTTCTTT
CASSPVGLGTEAFF
>TRBD1|NA|TRBV30|TRBJ1-5
TGTGCCTGGGCGGGACAGGGCAATCAGCCCCAGCATTTT
CAWAGQGNQPQHF
>NA|NA|TRBV20-1|TRBJ2-5
TGCAGTGCTAGGAAAGAGACCCAGTACTTC
CSARKETQYF
>NA|NA|TRBV6-1|TRBJ2-7
TGTGCCAGCAGTGAACGAATCGGGGGCGGGACCTTCAGGGAGCAGTACTTC
CASSERIGGGTFREQYF
>NA|NA|TRBV27|TRBJ2-1
TGTGCCAGCAGTTATAAGGGGAATATGCAGATTAATAGGGATGAGCAGTTCTTC
CASSYKGNMQINRDEQFF
>NA|once|TRBV30|TRBJ2-2
TGTGCCTGGAGTAGGGGGGAGCTGTTTTTT
CAWSRGELFF
>TRBD1|NA|TRBV5-1|TRBJ2-3
TGCGCCAGCAGCTTGGAGGGACAGGGGGTGAAAGATACGCAGTATTTT
CASSLEGQGVKDTQYF
>TRBD1|few|TRBV9|TRBJ1-4
TGTGCCAGCAGCGCTAGGACAGGGAGAGATGAAAAACTGTTTTTT
CASSARTGRDEKLFF
>NA|NA|TRBV9|TRBJ1-3
TGTGCCAGCAGCGTGGGTACAGGGCCAAGGTCTGGAAACACCATATATTTT
CASSVGTGPRSGNTIYF
>NA|NA|TRBV6-6|TRBJ1-5
TGTGCCAGCAGTCCTAGGGGACAAAATCAGCCCCAGCATTTT
CASSPRGQNQPQHF
>TRBD2|NA|TRBV4-2|TRBJ2-1
TGTGCCAGCAGCCAAGGGACTAGCAATGAGCAGTTCTTC
CASSQGTSNEQFF
>TRBD1|once|TRBV10-2|TRBJ1-1
TGCGCCAGCAGTGAGTCGGGACAGGGTTGGAACACTGAAGCTTTCTTT
CASSESGQGWNTEAFF
>NA|NA|TRBV7-2|TRBJ1-5
TGTGCCAGCAGCTTGGCGGGGCAGCCCCAGCATTTT
CASSLAGQPQHF
>TRBD2|NA|TRBV28|TRBJ2-3
TGTGCCAGCTCGCTAGCCGGGACTAGCGGGATGAGAGATACGCAGTATTTT
CASSLAGTSGMRDTQYF
>TRBD1|NA|TRBV4-1|TRBJ1-1
TGCGCCAGCAGCCAAGCGACAGGGGACAACACTGAAGCTTTCTTT
CASSQATGDNTEAFF
>TRBD1|NA|TRBV6-6|TRBJ1-4
TGTGCCAGCAGTCCCCCCTTTGACAGGGGAAGGGAAAAACTGTTTTTT
CASSPPFDRGREKLFF
>TRBD1|NA|TRBV5-1|TRBJ2-7
TGCGCCAGCAGCTTGGGGACAGGGGGTTACGAGCAGTACTTC
CASSLGTGGYEQYF
>TRBD1|NA|TRBV29-1|TRBJ1-5
TGCAGCGTGCAGACAGGGGACCAGAATCAGCCCCAGCATTTT
CSVQTGDQNQPQHF
>TRBD2|NA|TRBV28|TRBJ2-5
TGTGCCAGCAGTAGGGGACTAGCGGGAGATCGCCAAGAGACCCAGTACTTC
CASSRGLAGDRQETQYF
>NA|NA|TRBV10-3|TRBJ2-1
TGTGCCATCAGTGAGCGGCGGGAAAACAATGAGCAGTTCTTC
CAISERRENNEQFF
>NA|NA|TRBV5-4|TRBJ2-1
TGTGCCAGCAGCCCCGTGGTAAGCTCCTACAATGAGCAGTTCTTC
CASSPVVSSYNEQFF
>NA|once|TRBV9|TRBJ2-7
TGTGCCAGCAGCGTAGGGCGTACTTCCTACGAGCAGTACTTC
CASSVGRTSYEQYF
>NA|once|TRBV6-6|TRBJ1-2
TGTGCCAGCAGTGGGGACGGTAACTATGGCTACACCTTC
CASSGDGNYGYTF
>TRBD1|once|TRBV4-3|TRBJ2-1
TGCGCCAGCAGCGTCACCCGGGACAGGTTATACAATGAGCAGTTCTTC
CASSVTRDRLYNEQFF
>NA|once|TRBV25-1|TRBJ2-6
TGTGCCAGCAGTACCGTTATAACTGGACAAAGTCGGGCCAACGTCCTGACTTTC
CASSTVITGQSRANVLTF